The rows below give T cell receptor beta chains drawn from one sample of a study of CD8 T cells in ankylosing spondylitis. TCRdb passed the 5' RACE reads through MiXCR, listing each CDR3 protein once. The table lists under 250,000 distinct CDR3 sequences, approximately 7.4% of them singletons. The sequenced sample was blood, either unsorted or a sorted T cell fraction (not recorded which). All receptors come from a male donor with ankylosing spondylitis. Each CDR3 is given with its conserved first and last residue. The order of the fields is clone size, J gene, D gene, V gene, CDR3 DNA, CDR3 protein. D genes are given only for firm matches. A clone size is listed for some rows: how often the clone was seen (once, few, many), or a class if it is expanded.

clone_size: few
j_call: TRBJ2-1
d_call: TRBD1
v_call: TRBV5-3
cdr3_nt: TGTGCCAGAAGCTTGGAGGCGGGACAGGAAACCTACAATGAGCAGTTCTTC
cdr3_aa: CARSLEAGQETYNEQFF

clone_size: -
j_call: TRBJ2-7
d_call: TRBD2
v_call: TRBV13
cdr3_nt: TGTGCCAGCAGCCGACGACTAGCGGGGCGACTCTACGAGCAGTACTTC
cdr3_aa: CASSRRLAGRLYEQYF

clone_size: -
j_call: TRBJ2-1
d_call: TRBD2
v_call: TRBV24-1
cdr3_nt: TGTGCCATCTCCCCCCCCGGGACTAGCGACAATGAGCAGTTCTTC
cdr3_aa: CAISPPGTSDNEQFF

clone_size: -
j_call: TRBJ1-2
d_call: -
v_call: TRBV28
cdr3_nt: TGTGCCAGCAGGCCCGGAAAACGGGCAGTAAGCACGCTACGGGGCTACACCTTC
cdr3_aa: CASRPGKRAVSTLRGYTF

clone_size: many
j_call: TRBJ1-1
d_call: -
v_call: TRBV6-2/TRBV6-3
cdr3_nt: TGTGCCAGCAGTTTGACGCCGGGACTTTATGAAGCTTTCTTT
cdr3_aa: CASSLTPGLYEAFF

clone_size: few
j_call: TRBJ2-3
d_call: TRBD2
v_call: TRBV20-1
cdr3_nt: TGCAGTGCCTCCGGACTAGCGGGAATGAGGGGAACAGATACGCAGTATTTT
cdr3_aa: CSASGLAGMRGTDTQYF

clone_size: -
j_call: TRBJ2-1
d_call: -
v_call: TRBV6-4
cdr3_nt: TGTGCCAGCAGTGACTCACTAGAGGCGAATGAGCAGTTCTTC
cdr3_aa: CASSDSLEANEQFF

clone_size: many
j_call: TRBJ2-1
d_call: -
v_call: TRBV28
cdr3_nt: TGTGCCAGCACTAAAAGGGTCGGGGTTGCCTACAATGAGCAGTTCTTC
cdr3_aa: CASTKRVGVAYNEQFF

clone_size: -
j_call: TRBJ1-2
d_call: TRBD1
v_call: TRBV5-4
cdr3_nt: TGTGCCAGCAGCGAGCCAGGGGGGTCTGGCTATGGCTACACCTTC
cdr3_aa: CASSEPGGSGYGYTF

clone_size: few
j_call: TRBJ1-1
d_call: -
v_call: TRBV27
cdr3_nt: TGTGCCAGCAGTTTGTGGGGGGCGCGTAACACTGAAGCTTTCTTT
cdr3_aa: CASSLWGARNTEAFF

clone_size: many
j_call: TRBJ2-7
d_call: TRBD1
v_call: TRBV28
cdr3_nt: TGTGCCAGCACCGGGACAGGGGGTAACTACGAGCAGTACTTC
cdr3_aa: CASTGTGGNYEQYF

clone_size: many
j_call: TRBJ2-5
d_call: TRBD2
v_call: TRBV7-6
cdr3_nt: TGTGCCAGCAGCTTTTGGTCTAGCGGGAGGCAAGAGACCCAGTACTTC
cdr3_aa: CASSFWSSGRQETQYF

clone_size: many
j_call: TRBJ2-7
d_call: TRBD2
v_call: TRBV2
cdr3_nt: TGTGCCAGCAGTGAAGTGTCTAGCGGGAGGCAAGAGCAGTACTTC
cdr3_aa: CASSEVSSGRQEQYF

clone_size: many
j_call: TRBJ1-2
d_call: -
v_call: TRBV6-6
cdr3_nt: TGTGCCAGCAGCTGGACAGTTCACTACACCTTC
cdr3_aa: CASSWTVHYTF

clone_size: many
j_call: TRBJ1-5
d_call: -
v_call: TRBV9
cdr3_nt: TGTGCCAGCAGCCCCGGGGGGGATCTCAATCAGCCCCAGCATTTT
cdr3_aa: CASSPGGDLNQPQHF

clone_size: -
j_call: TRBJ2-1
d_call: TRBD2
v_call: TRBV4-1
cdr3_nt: TGCGCCAGCAGCCCCGCGGGACTAGCGTACTCCTACAATGAGCAGTTCTTC
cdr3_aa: CASSPAGLAYSYNEQFF

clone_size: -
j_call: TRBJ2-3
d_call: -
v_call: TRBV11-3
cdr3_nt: TGTGCCAGCAGCTTAGATTGGACTGGAGCTAGCACAGATACGCAGTATTTT
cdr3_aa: CASSLDWTGASTDTQYF

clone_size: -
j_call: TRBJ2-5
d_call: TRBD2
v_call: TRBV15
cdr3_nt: TGTGCCACCAGCAGGTTAACTAGCGGGGTTCAAGAGACCCAGTACTTC
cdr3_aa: CATSRLTSGVQETQYF

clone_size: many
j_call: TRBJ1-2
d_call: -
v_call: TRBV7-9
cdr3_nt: TGTGCCAGCAGCCCGGGGGGGCTCTATGGCTACACCTTC
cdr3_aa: CASSPGGLYGYTF

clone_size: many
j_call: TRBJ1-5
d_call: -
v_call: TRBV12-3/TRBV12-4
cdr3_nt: TGTGCCAGCATTAAGGCAGGTGGGAGCAATCAGCCCCAGCATTTT
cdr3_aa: CASIKAGGSNQPQHF

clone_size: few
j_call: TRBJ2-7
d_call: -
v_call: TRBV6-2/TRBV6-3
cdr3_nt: TGTGCCAGCAGTTACTCTTGGGCAGGAGACACCTACGAGCAGTACTTC
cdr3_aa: CASSYSWAGDTYEQYF

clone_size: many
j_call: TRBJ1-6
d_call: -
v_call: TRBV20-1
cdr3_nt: TGCAGTGCTAGCCAGAGGAGGGATTATTCACCCCTCCACTTT
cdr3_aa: CSASQRRDYSPLHF

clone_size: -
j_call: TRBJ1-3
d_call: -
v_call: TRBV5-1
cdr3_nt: TGCGCCAGCAGCTTGGACCAGGCAAACACCATATATTTT
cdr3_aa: CASSLDQANTIYF

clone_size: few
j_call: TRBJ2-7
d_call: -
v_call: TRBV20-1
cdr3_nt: TGCAGTGCTAGTTCTCCGGGACTCAGATACGAGCAGTACTTC
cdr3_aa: CSASSPGLRYEQYF

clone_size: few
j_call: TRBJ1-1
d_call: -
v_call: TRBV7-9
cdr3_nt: TGTGCCAGCGAAGATTTTTTGAACACTGAAGCTTTCTTT
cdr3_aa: CASEDFLNTEAFF

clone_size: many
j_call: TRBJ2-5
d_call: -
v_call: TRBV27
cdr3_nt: TGTGCCAGCAGTTTATGGGGGGCCCTCCAAGAGACCCAGTACTTC
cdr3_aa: CASSLWGALQETQYF

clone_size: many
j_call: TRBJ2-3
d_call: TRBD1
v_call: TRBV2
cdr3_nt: TGTGCCAGCAGTGTAACCACAGGGGACATAGGCACAGATACGCAGTATTTT
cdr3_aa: CASSVTTGDIGTDTQYF

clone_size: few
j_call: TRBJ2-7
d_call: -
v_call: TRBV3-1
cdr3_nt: TGTGCCAGCAGCCCCGGAATAAGCTCCTCCTACGAGCAGTACTTC
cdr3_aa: CASSPGISSSYEQYF

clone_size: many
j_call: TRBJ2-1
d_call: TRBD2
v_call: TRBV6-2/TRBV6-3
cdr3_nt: TGTGCCAGCAGTTCACCCGGAACCGGGACTACTTACAATGAGCAGTTCTTC
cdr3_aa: CASSSPGTGTTYNEQFF